The rows below give T cell receptor beta chains drawn from one sample of a study of cytomegalovirus exposure and HLA in healthy donors. The method was immunoSEQ multiplex PCR; TCRdb's version includes in-frame clones alone and lacks a portion of them. This sample has roughly 200,000 clones, with roughly 79% found just once. Sequenced sample: PBMCs. The receptors were gathered from a man aged 25 to 45 in good health and CMV-seronegative. Each CDR3 is given with its conserved first and last residue. The size field is filled for only some rows; it gives once, few, many or a size class.

clone_size j_call v_call cdr3_length cdr3_aa
NA TRBJ1-2 TRBV2 10 CASSEEGYTF
NA TRBJ2-7 TRBV28 16 CAASGTSATNRYEQYF
once TRBJ2-1 TRBV7-9 15 CASRLAGETYNEQFF
NA TRBJ2-1 TRBV14 16 CASSQFSGSNYNEQFF
few TRBJ2-7 TRBV6-5 14 CASRLAGEVREQYF
NA TRBJ2-1 TRBV27 16 CASSLLTGSSYNEQFF
once TRBJ2-1 TRBV2 13 CASSDFSYNEQFF
NA TRBJ2-5 TRBV30 16 CAWSVTSGSYQETQYF
NA TRBJ1-1 TRBV6-4 14 CASSDSDRNTEAFF
once TRBJ2-5 TRBV10-3 15 CASRGREGPQETQYF
few TRBJ2-5 TRBV7-6 15 CASSLGPGIWETQYF
NA TRBJ2-5 TRBV2 14 CASSESPLVETQYF
NA TRBJ2-4 TRBV30 14 CAWNSGTGKNIQYF
NA TRBJ2-2 TRBV9 16 CASSVDGTRNTGELFF
NA TRBJ2-3 TRBV14 14 CASGPMAGEDTQYF
NA TRBJ1-2 TRBV4-1 19 CASSQARPFGHTPNYGYTF
NA TRBJ1-4 TRBV4-1 16 CASSQHLRDYSQKLFF
NA TRBJ1-2 TRBV28 15 CASSRRTGGFYGYTF
NA TRBJ2-1 TRBV5-4 15 CASSLAGVLVAEQFF
NA TRBJ2-3 TRBV4-1 15 CASSQGLAGADTQYF
NA TRBJ2-5 TRBV12-5 16 CASGSPRRGVQETQYF
few TRBJ2-4 TRBV6-1 15 CASSDSGEGKNIQYF
few TRBJ2-1 TRBV29-1 13 CSVPAPIGNEQFF
NA TRBJ1-3 TRBV5-1 13 CASSLERGNTIYF
NA TRBJ2-1 TRBV6-1 13 CASSPAEYNEQFF
NA TRBJ1-3 TRBV25-1 16 CASSDGTGSWGNTIYF
NA TRBJ1-5 TRBV11-2 17 CASSLVPDRDSNQPQHF
NA TRBJ2-7 TRBV2 13 CASGTSGSYEQYF